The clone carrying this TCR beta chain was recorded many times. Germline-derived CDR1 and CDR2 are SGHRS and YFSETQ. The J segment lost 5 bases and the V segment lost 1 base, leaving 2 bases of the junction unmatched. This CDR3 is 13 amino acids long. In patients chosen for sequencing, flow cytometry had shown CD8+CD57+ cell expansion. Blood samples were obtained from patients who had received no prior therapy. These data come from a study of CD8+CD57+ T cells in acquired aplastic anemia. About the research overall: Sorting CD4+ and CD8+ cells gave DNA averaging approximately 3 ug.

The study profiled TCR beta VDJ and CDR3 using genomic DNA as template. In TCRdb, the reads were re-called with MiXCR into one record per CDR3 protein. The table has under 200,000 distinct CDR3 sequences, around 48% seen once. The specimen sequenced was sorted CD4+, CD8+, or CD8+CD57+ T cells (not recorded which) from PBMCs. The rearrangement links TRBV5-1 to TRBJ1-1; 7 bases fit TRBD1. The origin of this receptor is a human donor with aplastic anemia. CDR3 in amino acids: CASSLTRGTEAFF. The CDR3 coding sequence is TGCGCCAGCAGCTTGACCAGGGGGACTGAAGCTTTCTTT.